Listed below are T cell receptor beta chains from one sample, sequenced in a study of cytotoxic CD8 clonotypes in ibrutinib-treated CLL. TCRdb keeps only in-frame clones here, not all; method: immunoSEQ multiplex PCR. The sample shows over 200,000 clones, just over 70% of them seen only once. The input for sequencing was PBMCs, taken after 12 months of ibrutinib treatment. These receptors were collected from a human donor with chronic lymphocytic leukemia. Both conserved end residues are part of each CDR3. The order of the fields is clone size, V gene, CDR3 protein. Some rows mark clone size as missing; the rest say once, few, many or name a class of expanded clone.

clone size: NA; V gene: TRBV18; CDR3 protein: CASSGIAGAVTEAFF
clone size: few; V gene: TRBV6-4; CDR3 protein: CASSASRYF
clone size: NA; V gene: TRBV4-1; CDR3 protein: CASSKTWTGFTYEQYF
clone size: NA; V gene: TRBV6-1; CDR3 protein: CASSEGPAQFLYGYTF
clone size: NA; V gene: TRBV5-4; CDR3 protein: CASSLEAGPFSYNEQFF
clone size: NA; V gene: TRBV11-2; CDR3 protein: CASSLGLGGFEAFF
clone size: NA; V gene: TRBV5-1; CDR3 protein: CASSFGLAGDVWETQYF
clone size: few; V gene: TRBV20-1; CDR3 protein: CSDGTNNF
clone size: few; V gene: TRBV10-2; CDR3 protein: CASRELGTGGVEQYF
clone size: NA; V gene: TRBV5-1; CDR3 protein: CASRGAQVAGTEAFF
clone size: NA; V gene: TRBV5-1; CDR3 protein: CASSASPGTANYEQYF
clone size: few; V gene: TRBV28; CDR3 protein: CASFPGQGVVKPYSNQPQHF
clone size: few; V gene: TRBV4-1; CDR3 protein: CASRPTMNTEAFF
clone size: NA; V gene: TRBV27; CDR3 protein: CASSLLASFHEQYF
clone size: NA; V gene: TRBV9; CDR3 protein: CASSAHGRGHTEAFF
clone size: NA; V gene: TRBV27; CDR3 protein: CASSPGSTAGYGYTF
clone size: NA; V gene: TRBV4-2; CDR3 protein: CASSRTGLGTYEQYF